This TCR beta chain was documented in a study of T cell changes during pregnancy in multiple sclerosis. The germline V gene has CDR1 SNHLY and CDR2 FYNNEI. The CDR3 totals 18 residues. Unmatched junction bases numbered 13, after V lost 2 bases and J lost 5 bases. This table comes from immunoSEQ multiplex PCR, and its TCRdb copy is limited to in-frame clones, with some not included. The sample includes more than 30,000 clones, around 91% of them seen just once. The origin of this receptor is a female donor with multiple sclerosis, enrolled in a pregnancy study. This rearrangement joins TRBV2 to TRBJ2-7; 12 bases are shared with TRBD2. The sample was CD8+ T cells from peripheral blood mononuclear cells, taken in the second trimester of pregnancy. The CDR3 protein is CASSEILAGGRGLDEQYF. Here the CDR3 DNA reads TGTGCCAGCAGTGAAATACTAGCGGGAGGAAGGGGCCTAGACGAGCAGTACTTC.